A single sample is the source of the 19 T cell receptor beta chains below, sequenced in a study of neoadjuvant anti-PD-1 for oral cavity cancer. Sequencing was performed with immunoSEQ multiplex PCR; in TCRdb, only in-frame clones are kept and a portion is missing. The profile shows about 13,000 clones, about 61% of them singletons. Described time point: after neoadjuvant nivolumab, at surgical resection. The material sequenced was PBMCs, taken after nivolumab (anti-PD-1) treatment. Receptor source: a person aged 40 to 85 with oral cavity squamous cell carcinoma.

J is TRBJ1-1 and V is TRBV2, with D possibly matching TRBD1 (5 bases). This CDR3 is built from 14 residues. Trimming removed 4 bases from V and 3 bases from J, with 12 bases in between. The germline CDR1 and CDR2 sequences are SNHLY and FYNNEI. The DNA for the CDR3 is TGTGCCAGCAGTGTCACCCAAGGGGACACTGAAGCTTTCTTT. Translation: CASSVTQGDTEAFF.

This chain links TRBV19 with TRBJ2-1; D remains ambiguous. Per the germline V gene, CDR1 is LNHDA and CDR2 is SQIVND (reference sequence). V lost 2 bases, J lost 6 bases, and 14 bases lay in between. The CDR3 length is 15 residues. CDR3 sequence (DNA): TGTGCCAGTAGTATATGGGGTAGCCCCACCAATGAGCAGTTCTTC. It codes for CASSIWGSPTNEQFF.

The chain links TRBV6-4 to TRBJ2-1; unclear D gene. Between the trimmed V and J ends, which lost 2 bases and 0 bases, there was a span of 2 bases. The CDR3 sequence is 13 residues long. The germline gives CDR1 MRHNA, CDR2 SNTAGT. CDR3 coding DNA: TGTGCCAGCAGTGACAACTCCTACAATGAGCAGTTCTTC. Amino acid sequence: CASSDNSYNEQFF.

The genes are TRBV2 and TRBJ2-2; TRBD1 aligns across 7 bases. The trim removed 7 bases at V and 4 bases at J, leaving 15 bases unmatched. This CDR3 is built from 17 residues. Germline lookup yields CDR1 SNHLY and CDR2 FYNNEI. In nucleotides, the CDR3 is TGTGCCAGCATGATGACAGGGAGCGCAGGGGGCACCGGGGAGCTGTTTTTT. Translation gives CASMMTGSAGGTGELFF.

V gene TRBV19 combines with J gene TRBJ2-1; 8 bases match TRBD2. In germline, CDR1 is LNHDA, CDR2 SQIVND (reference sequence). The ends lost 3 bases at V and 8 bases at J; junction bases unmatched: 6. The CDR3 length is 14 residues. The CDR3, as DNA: TGTGCCAGTAGTATTGAGCGGGAGAGGTATGAGCAGTTCTTC. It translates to CASSIERERYEQFF.

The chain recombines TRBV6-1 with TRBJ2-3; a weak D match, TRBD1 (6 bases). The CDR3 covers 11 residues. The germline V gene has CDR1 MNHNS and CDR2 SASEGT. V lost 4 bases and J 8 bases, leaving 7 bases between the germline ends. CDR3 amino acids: CASSAGVTQYF. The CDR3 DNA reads TGTGCCAGCAGTGCAGGGGTTACGCAGTATTTT.

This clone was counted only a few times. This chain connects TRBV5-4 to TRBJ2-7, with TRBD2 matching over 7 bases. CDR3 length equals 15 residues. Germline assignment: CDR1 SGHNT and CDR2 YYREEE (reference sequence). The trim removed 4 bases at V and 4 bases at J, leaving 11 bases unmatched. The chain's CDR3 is CASSPGLSYLYEQYF. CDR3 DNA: TGTGCCAGCAGCCCGGGACTATCGTACCTTTACGAGCAGTACTTC.

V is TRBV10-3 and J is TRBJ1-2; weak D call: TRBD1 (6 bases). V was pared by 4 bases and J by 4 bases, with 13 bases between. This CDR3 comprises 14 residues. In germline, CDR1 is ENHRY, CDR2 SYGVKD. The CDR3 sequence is CAISVYQGGYGYTF. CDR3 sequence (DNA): TGTGCCATCAGTGTTTACCAAGGGGGCTATGGCTACACCTTC.

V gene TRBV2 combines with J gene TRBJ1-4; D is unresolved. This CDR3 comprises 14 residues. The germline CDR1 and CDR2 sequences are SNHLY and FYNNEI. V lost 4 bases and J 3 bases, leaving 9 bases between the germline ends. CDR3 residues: CASSGGVPNEKLFF. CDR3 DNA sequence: TGTGCCAGCAGTGGTGGTGTCCCTAATGAAAAACTGTTTTTT.

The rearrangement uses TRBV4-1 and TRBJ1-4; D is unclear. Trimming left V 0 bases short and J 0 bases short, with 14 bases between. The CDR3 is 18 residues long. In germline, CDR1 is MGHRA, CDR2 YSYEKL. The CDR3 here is CASSQDLGSLATNEKLFF. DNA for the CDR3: TGCGCCAGCAGCCAAGATCTGGGCAGCCTTGCAACTAATGAAAAACTGTTTTTT.

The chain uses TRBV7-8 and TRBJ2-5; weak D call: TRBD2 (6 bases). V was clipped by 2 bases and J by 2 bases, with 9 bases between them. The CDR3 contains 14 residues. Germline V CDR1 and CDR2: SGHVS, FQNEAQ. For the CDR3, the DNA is TGTGCCAGCAGCTTATCGGGGACTCAAGAGACCCAGTACTTC. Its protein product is CASSLSGTQETQYF.

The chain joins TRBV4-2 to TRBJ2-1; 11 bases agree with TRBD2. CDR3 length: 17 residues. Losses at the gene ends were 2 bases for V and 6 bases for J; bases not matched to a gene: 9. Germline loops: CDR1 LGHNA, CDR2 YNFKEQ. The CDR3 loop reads CASSQIGFSGGGNEQFF. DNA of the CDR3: TGTGCCAGCAGCCAAATCGGGTTTAGCGGGGGGGGCAATGAGCAGTTCTTC.

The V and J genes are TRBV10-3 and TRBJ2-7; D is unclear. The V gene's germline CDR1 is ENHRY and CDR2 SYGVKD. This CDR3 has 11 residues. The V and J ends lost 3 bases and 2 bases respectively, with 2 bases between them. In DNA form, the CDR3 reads TGTGCCATCAGTGACGCCTACGAGCAGTACTTC. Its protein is CAISDAYEQYF.

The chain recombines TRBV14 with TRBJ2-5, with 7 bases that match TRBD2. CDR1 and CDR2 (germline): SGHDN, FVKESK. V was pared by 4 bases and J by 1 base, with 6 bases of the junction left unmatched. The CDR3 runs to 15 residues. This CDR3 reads CASSRLTSAQETQYF. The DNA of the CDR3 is TGTGCCAGCAGCCGGCTTACTAGCGCCCAAGAGACCCAGTACTTC.

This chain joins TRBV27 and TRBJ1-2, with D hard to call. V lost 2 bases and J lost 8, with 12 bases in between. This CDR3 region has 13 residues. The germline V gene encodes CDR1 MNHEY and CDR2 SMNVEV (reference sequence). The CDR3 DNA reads TGTGCCAGCAGTTTAAACCTTGAGCTAGGCTACACCTTC. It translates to CASSLNLELGYTF.

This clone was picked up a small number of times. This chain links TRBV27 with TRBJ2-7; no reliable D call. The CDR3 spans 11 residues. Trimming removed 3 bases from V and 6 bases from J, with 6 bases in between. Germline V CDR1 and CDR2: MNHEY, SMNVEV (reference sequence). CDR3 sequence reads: CASSLGSEQYF. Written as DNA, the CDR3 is TGTGCCAGCAGTTTGGGAAGCGAGCAGTACTTC.

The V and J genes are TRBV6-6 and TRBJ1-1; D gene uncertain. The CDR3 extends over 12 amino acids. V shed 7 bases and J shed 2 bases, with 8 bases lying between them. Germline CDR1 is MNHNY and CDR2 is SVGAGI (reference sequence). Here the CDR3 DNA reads TGTGCCAGCAAACAGAGTAACACTGAAGCTTTCTTT. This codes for CASKQSNTEAFF.

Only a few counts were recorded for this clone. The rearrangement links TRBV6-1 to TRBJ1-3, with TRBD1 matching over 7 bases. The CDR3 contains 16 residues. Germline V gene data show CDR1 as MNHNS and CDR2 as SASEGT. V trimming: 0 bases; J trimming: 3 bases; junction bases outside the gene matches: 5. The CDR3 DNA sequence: TGTGCCAGCAGTGAAGCATCGACAGGGTTTGGAAACACCATATATTTT. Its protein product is CASSEASTGFGNTIYF.

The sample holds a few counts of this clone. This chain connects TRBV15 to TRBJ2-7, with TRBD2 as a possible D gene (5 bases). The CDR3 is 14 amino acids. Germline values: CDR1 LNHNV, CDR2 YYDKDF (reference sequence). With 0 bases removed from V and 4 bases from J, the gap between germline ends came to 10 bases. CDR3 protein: CATSRDEGSYEQYF. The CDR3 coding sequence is TGTGCCACCAGCAGAGATGAGGGTTCGTACGAGCAGTACTTC.